This T cell receptor (beta chain) derives from a study of Ad26.COV2.S vaccination and SARS-CoV-2 variants. Findings and limits, study-wide: Across vaccine and placebo recipients, the breadth of non-spike TCRs was similar. Reported findings describe substantial breadth in spike-specific CD8+ and CD4+ T cell responses following vaccination.

The CDR3 extends over 15 amino acids. V shed 1 base and J 2 bases; nucleotides not matched to a gene: 3. Germline V CDR1 and CDR2: SEHNR, FQNEAQ (reference sequence). Sequencing used immunoSEQ multiplex PCR; TCRdb keeps in-frame clones, though not all of them. This table holds over 110,000 clones, 86% found once. Of note for this clone: Its antigen is not identified.

This rearrangement joins TRBV7-9 to TRBJ2-3, with TRBD2 matching over 7 bases. This sequence originates from a human donor who had recovered from COVID-19. The sequencing used peripheral blood, collected after recovery from COVID-19. Written as DNA, the CDR3 is TGTGCCAGCAGCTTAGTGGCGGGGGTCACAGATACGCAGTATTTT. Translated, it gives CASSLVAGVTDTQYF.